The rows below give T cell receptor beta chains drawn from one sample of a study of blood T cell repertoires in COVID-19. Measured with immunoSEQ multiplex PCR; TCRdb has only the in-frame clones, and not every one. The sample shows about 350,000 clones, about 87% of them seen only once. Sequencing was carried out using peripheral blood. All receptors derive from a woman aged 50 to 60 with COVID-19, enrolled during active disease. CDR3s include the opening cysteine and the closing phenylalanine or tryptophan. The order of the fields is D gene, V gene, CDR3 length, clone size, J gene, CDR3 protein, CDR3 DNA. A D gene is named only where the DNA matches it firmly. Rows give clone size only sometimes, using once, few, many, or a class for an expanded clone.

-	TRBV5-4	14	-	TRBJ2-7	CASSLSGEFYEQYF	TGTGCCAGCAGCTTGTCGGGGGAATTCTACGAGCAGTACTTC
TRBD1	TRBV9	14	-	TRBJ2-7	CASSATGTGDEQYF	TGTGCCAGCAGCGCCACCGGGACAGGGGACGAGCAGTACTTC
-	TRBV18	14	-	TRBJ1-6	CASSSTGSDSPLHF	TGTGCCAGCTCGTCTACAGGGTCGGATTCACCCCTCCACTTT
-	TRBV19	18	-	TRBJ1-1	CASSHPLGGRLMNTEAFF	TGTGCCAGTAGCCATCCTCTGGGGGGACGTCTGATGAACACTGAAGCTTTCTTT
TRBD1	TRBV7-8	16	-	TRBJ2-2	CASSLIRDRVTGELFF	TGTGCCAGCAGCTTAATCCGGGACAGGGTGACCGGGGAGCTGTTTTTT
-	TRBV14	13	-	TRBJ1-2	CASSQSQGIGYTF	TGTGCCAGCAGCCAGTCTCAGGGGATTGGCTACACCTTC
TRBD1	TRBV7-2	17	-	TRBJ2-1	CASSPPGQGWYGNEQFF	TGTGCCAGCAGCCCACCGGGACAGGGATGGTATGGCAATGAGCAGTTCTTC
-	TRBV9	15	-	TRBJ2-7	CASSADPATLYEQYF	TGTGCCAGCAGCGCAGACCCAGCGACCCTCTACGAGCAGTACTTC
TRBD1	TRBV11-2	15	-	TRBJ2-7	CASSSKWTGDYEQYF	TGTGCCAGCAGCTCCAAGTGGACAGGGGATTACGAGCAGTACTTC
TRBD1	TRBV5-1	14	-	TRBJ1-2	CATTEAGQNYGYTF	TGCGCCACCACCGAGGCGGGACAGAACTATGGCTACACCTTC
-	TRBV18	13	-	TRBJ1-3	CASSRQSGNTIYF	TGTGCCAGCTCACGACAGTCTGGAAACACCATATATTTT
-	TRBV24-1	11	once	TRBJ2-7	CATSDLSEQYF	TGTGCCACCAGTGATTTGTCTGAGCAGTACTTC
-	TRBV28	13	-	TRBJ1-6	CASSYTSYSPLHF	TGTGCCAGCAGTTATACATCTTATTCACCCCTCCACTTT
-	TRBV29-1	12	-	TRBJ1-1	CSVIPGNTEAFF	TGCAGCGTTATACCCGGTAACACTGAAGCTTTCTTT
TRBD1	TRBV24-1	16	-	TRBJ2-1	CATSDPTGGKYNEQFF	TGTGCCACCAGTGATCCGACAGGGGGCAAATACAATGAGCAGTTCTTC
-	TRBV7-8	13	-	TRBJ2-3	CASSPGFTDTQYF	TGTGCCAGCAGCCCCGGGTTCACAGATACGCAGTATTTT
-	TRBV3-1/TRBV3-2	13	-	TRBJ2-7	CASSGQGGYEQYF	TGTGCCAGCAGTGGGCAGGGAGGCTACGAGCAGTACTTC
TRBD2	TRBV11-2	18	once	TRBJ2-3	CASSWASGRAFSTDTQYF	TGTGCCAGCAGCTGGGCTAGCGGGAGGGCCTTTAGCACAGATACGCAGTATTTT
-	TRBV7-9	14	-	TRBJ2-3	CASSTYLSADTQYF	TGTGCCAGCAGCACGTACCTCAGTGCCGATACGCAGTATTTT
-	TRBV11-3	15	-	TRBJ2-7	CASSLYPLGPYEQYF	TGTGCCAGCAGCTTATACCCCCTGGGCCCCTACGAGCAGTACTTC
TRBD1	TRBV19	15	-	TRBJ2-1	CASRRGQANYNEQFF	TGTGCCAGTAGGAGGGGACAGGCGAACTACAATGAGCAGTTCTTC
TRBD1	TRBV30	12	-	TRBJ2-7	CAWSSTGVEQYF	TGTGCCTGGAGTTCGACAGGGGTCGAGCAGTACTTC
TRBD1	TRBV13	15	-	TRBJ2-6	CASGDRGSGANVLTF	TGTGCCAGCGGGGACAGGGGTTCTGGGGCCAACGTCCTGACTTTC
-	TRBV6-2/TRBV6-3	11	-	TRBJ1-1	CASSARAEAFF	TGTGCCAGCAGTGCCAGGGCTGAAGCTTTCTTT
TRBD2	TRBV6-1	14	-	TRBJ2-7	CASSEGTSGYEQYF	TGTGCCAGCAGTGAGGGGACTAGCGGCTACGAGCAGTACTTC